Each of the 10 T cell receptor beta chains below was sequenced from the same sample in a study of shared clonotypes between healthy human individuals. Sequenced by immunoSEQ multiplex PCR; TCRdb stores in-frame clones only, minus some. The profile shows under 2,000,000 clones, about 95% of them singletons. It was CD45RO-negative cells, positively selected for CCR7, that made up naive CD8 cells, with terminally differentiated effector memory CD45RA+ cells excluded. Material for sequencing was naive CD8+ T cells sorted from blood. The receptors shown here come from a man aged 18 to 30 in good health.

This sequence joins TRBV2 and TRBJ2-1; weak D call: TRBD1 (5 bases). V was pared by 7 bases and J by 4 bases, with 8 bases between. The CDR3 contains 12 residues. From germline, CDR1 is SNHLY and CDR2 FYNNEI. The CDR3 region has the DNA TGTGCCAGCACCGACAGATACAATGAGCAGTTCTTC. Protein sequence: CASTDRYNEQFF. Complete variable domain (other parts from reference TRBV2 and TRBJ2-1): EPEVTQTPSHQVTQMGQEVILRCVPISNHLYFYWYRQILGQKVEFLVSFYNNEISEKSEIFDDQFSVERPDGSNFTLKIRSTKLEDSAMYFCASTDRYNEQFFGPGTRLTVL.

This rearrangement joins TRBV4-1 to TRBJ1-4, with TRBD1 as a possible D gene (5 bases). V shed 1 base and J shed 4 bases, with 19 bases lying between them. The CDR3 totals 18 residues. CDR1 is MGHRA, CDR2 YSYEKL, per germline. CDR3 DNA sequence: TGCGCCAGCAGCCAAGGGAGGGAGGGGTGGAAGGATAATGAAAAACTGTTTTTT. Translating it yields CASSQGREGWKDNEKLFF.

J is TRBJ2-5 and V is TRBV14; perhaps TRBD2 as D (6 bases). The V and J ends lost 1 base and 4 bases respectively, with 16 bases between them. CDR1 is SGHDN, CDR2 FVKESK, per germline. This CDR3 spans 16 amino acids. CDR3 sequence (DNA): TGTGCCAGCAGCCAAGCTAGGTCGGGCGGGATAGAGACCCAGTACTTC. It codes for CASSQARSGGIETQYF.

This clone was detected only a few times. The chain uses TRBV30 and TRBJ1-6, with D hard to call. The germline V gene encodes CDR1 GTSNPN and CDR2 SVGIG (reference sequence). V lost 7 bases, J lost 11 bases, and 18 bases lay in between. This CDR3 comprises 13 residues. The CDR3 here is CAYYLGGEAPLHF. In nucleotides, the CDR3 is TGTGCCTACTACTTGGGAGGCGAAGCACCCCTCCACTTT.

CDR3 sequence: CASSQLAGGGYEQYF. The DNA for the CDR3 is TGCGCCAGCAGCCAGCTAGCGGGAGGGGGATACGAGCAGTACTTC. The chain uses TRBV4-1 and TRBJ2-7, with 12 bases identical to TRBD2. Trimming cost V 3 bases and J 4 bases; bases outside gene matches: 4. Germline V gives CDR1 MGHRA, CDR2 YSYEKL. This CDR3 comprises 15 residues.

V usage is TRBV7-9 and J usage is TRBJ2-7; 11 bases are shared with TRBD2. Germline values: CDR1 SEHNR, CDR2 FQNEAQ (reference sequence). V lost 4 bases and J lost 2; bases outside the gene matches: 10. There are 17 residues in the CDR3. CDR3 DNA sequence: TGTGCCAGCAGCTATTTGCCCGGGACTAGCGGAGCCTACGAGCAGTACTTC. Translation: CASSYLPGTSGAYEQYF.

The rearrangement uses TRBV23-1 and TRBJ1-1, with 10 bases identical to TRBD1. TRBV23-1 is filed as an ORF, its function uncertain. V dropped 3 bases and J dropped 13; count of bases not matched to a gene: 8. The CDR3 is made up of 13 amino acids. This CDR3 is CASSQLGTGVYFF. The CDR3 nucleotides read TGCGCCAGCAGTCAGCTCGGGACAGGGGTTTATTTCTTT.

The V call is TRBV27, the J call TRBJ2-7, with D unclear. This CDR3 contains 16 residues. Germline assignment: CDR1 MNHEY and CDR2 SMNVEV (reference sequence). V shed 6 bases and J shed 2 bases, with 20 bases lying between them. CDR3 sequence reads: CASSPSSGPRPYEQYF. CDR3 nucleotides: TGTGCCAGCAGCCCAAGCTCAGGTCCGCGGCCCTACGAGCAGTACTTC.

V is TRBV5-4 and J is TRBJ2-7, with TRBD1 matching over 7 bases. Trimming took 4 bases from V and 1 from J; bases not matched to a gene: 8. This CDR3 contains 15 residues. Germline V gene lookup returns CDR1 SGHNT and CDR2 YYREEE (reference sequence). The CDR3 is CASSPTGDPSYEQYF. The CDR3 DNA reads TGTGCCAGCAGCCCCACAGGGGACCCTTCCTACGAGCAGTACTTC.

The gene calls are TRBV7-9 and TRBJ2-1; D perhaps matches TRBD2 (6 bases). This CDR3 has 18 residues. V dropped 5 bases and J dropped 0 bases, with 20 bases sitting between them. CDR1 SEHNR and CDR2 FQNEAQ come from the germline V gene (reference sequence). The CDR3, as DNA: TGTGCCAGCAGCCAACCCAATCGGGACTCACCCTCCTACAATGAGCAGTTCTTC. Translation gives CASSQPNRDSPSYNEQFF.